The 10 T cell receptor beta chains below come from one sample, sequenced in a study of blood T cells in healthy people across ages. A J-beta primer mix and a sample-barcoded 5' primer were used in a second PCR of roughly 7 to 12 cycles. One entry per CDR3 protein results from TCRdb running MiXCR on the 5' RACE reads. The sample contains approximately 820,000 distinct CDR3 sequences, around 43% of which appear only once. Sequenced sample: blood. Receptors originate from a man in his sixties in good health.

This clonotype was seen a handful of times. The chain is built from TRBV20-1 and TRBJ2-7, with 10 bases that match TRBD2. The germline V gene has CDR1 DFQATT and CDR2 SNEGSKA (reference sequence). V lost 3 bases, J lost 2 bases, and 10 bases stayed unmatched. The CDR3 length is 16 residues. The CDR3 DNA is TGCAGTGCTAGGGATCTCCAGCGGGGGGGACCCTACGAGCAGTACTTC. Protein product: CSARDLQRGGPYEQYF.

This clonotype was detected a few times. This chain links TRBV2 with TRBJ2-5, with D unclear. This CDR3 region has 15 residues. Trimming removed 6 bases from V and 4 bases from J, with 18 bases in between. Germline CDR1 SNHLY, CDR2 FYNNEI. CDR3 sequence: CASRVYQTRPETQYF. CDR3 coding DNA: TGTGCCAGCAGGGTGTATCAAACTCGCCCAGAGACCCAGTACTTC.

This clonotype was observed a single time. The chain recombines TRBV20-1 with TRBJ2-3, with D uncertain. Trimming took 1 base from V and 2 from J, leaving 13 bases between them. The CDR3 covers 15 residues. The V gene's germline CDR1 is DFQATT and CDR2 SNEGSKA (reference sequence). CDR3 sequence (DNA): TGCAGTGCTAGAGTAGGCTCGATTCACACAGATACGCAGTATTTT. It yields the protein CSARVGSIHTDTQYF.

The table lists this clonotype with many counts. The rearrangement links TRBV7-2 to TRBJ2-7, with D uncertain. V was clipped by 1 base and J by 3 bases, with 13 bases between them. CDR1 is SGHTA, CDR2 FQGNSA, per germline. The CDR3 has 15 residues. As DNA, the CDR3 is TGTGCCAGCAGCTTAGTCCAGGACGCCGGCTACGAGCAGTACTTC. The encoded protein is CASSLVQDAGYEQYF.

This chain joins TRBV2 and TRBJ2-1, with D tentatively TRBD1 (6 bases). CDR3 length: 15 residues. Trimming stripped 6 bases from V and 2 bases from J, with 14 bases between. Germline V gene data show CDR1 as SNHLY and CDR2 as FYNNEI. CDR3 protein: CASRNDRLAYNEQFF. The CDR3 nucleotides read TGTGCCAGCAGGAATGACAGGCTAGCCTACAATGAGCAGTTCTTC.

J is TRBJ1-1 and V is TRBV10-3, with D uncertain. This CDR3 comprises 12 residues. The germline V and J ends were trimmed by 7 bases and 7 bases, with 13 bases remaining between them. Germline V CDR1 and CDR2: ENHRY, SYGVKD. DNA for the CDR3: TGTGCCATCACACGGGGTGGAGGTGAAGCTTTCTTT. Translated: CAITRGGGEAFF.

This chain uses TRBV6-2 or TRBV6-3 with TRBJ2-7, with TRBD2 identical over 8 bases. The CDR3 has 13 amino acids. V shed 0 bases, J shed 6 bases, and the junction held 1 base outside the gene matches. Per germline, CDR1 MNHEY and CDR2 SVGEGT. The CDR3 region has the DNA TGTGCCAGCAGTTACTCGACTAGCGCCGAGCAGTACTTC. It is translated as CASSYSTSAEQYF.

The genes are TRBV7-9 and TRBJ1-2; TRBD1 might be the D (5 bases). CDR1 is SEHNR and CDR2 is FQNEAQ in the germline V gene (reference sequence). V was shortened by 0 bases and J by 8 bases, with 16 bases between the two germline ends. The CDR3 length is 15 residues. CDR3 region: CASSLATGQKEGYTF. The CDR3 nucleotides are TGTGCCAGCAGCTTAGCGACGGGGCAGAAAGAAGGCTACACCTTC.

This chain uses TRBV18 with TRBJ2-5; D is uncertain. CDR1 and CDR2 (germline): KGHSH, LQKENI. CDR3 length: 14 residues. The germline V and J ends were trimmed by 3 bases and 2 bases, with 10 bases remaining between them. CDR3 residues: CASSPPDLQETQYF. The CDR3 DNA is TGTGCCAGCTCACCGCCGGACCTTCAAGAGACCCAGTACTTC.

As concerns this clonotype: Mismatch with germline at one junction end may stem from a read error. J is TRBJ2-1 and V is TRBV20-1; maybe TRBD2 (6 bases). The CDR3 has 14 residues. Germline CDR1 reads DFQATT; CDR2 reads SNEGSKA (reference sequence). The CDR3 coding sequence is TGCAGTGCTAGCGGGGGTCACATATACATTGAGCAGTTCTTC. Residues: CSASGGHIYIEQFF.